This TCR beta chain emerged from a study of OX40 agonist ivuxolimab in advanced cancers. Study as a whole: Every patient in dose escalation had hepatocellular carcinoma, melanoma, renal cell or head and neck cancer.

Germline assignment: CDR1 MDHEN and CDR2 SYDVKM. This CDR3 region has 13 residues. V was trimmed by 9 bases and J by 4 bases, leaving 16 bases between them. TCRdb's copy holds only in-frame clones and misses some; the assay was immunoSEQ multiplex PCR. The sample yields just under 75,000 clones, about 93% seen once. This TCR derives from an adult with an advanced solid tumor such as melanoma, head and neck, liver or kidney cancer. This chain links TRBV28 with TRBJ2-7; weak D call: TRBD2 (7 bases). This sample comprised CD4+ or CD8+ T cells sorted from blood, obtained in a trial of the OX40 agonist ivuxolimab. This CDR3 reads CASIGGRGYEQYF. The CDR3 DNA reads as TGTGCCAGTATAGGTGGGAGGGGGTACGAGCAGTACTTC.